Shown below are 19 T cell receptor beta chains from a single sample sequenced in a study of blood T cell repertoires in COVID-19. The repertoire was sequenced with immunoSEQ multiplex PCR; TCRdb's copy has only in-frame clones and lacks some. The repertoire holds about 91,000 clones, with approximately 77% as singletons. Input material: peripheral blood. These receptor sequences come from a woman at least 80 years old with acute or convalescent COVID-19.

This clone showed up just once. V is TRBV6-5 and J is TRBJ1-5; TRBD1 matches at 7 bases. The germline V gene has CDR1 MNHEY and CDR2 SVGAGI. The CDR3 sequence is 14 residues long. With V trimmed by 6 bases and J by 4 bases, 6 bases remained unmatched. The CDR3 nucleotides are TGTGCCAGCAGACCGACAGGGTTTAATCAGCCCCAGCATTTT. This encodes CASRPTGFNQPQHF.

The J gene is TRBJ1-1, the V gene TRBV5-8; TRBD1 agrees at 7 bases. Germline CDR1 and CDR2: SGHTS and YDEGEE. The CDR3 totals 15 residues. V lost 1 base, J lost 7 bases, and 10 bases stayed unmatched. Written as DNA, the CDR3 is TGTGCCAGCAGCTTGAGGGGGCTGGCTTTAAATGAAGCTTTCTTT. Amino acid sequence: CASSLRGLALNEAFF.

The J gene is TRBJ2-1, the V gene TRBV7-9; 7 positions match TRBD2. Germline values: CDR1 SEHNR, CDR2 FQNEAQ (reference sequence). Trimming cost V 4 bases and J 4 bases; bases outside gene matches: 7. The CDR3 has 15 residues. CDR3 amino acids: CASSSSGTVYNEQFF. As DNA, the CDR3 is TGTGCCAGCAGCTCGAGCGGGACCGTATACAATGAGCAGTTCTTC. Combining the CDR3 with reference TRBV7-9 and TRBJ2-1 gives the whole variable domain DTGVSQNPRHKITKRGQNVTFRCDPISEHNRLYWYRQTLGQGPEFLTYFQNEAQLEKSRLLSDRFSAERPKGSFSTLEIQRTEQGDSAMYLCASSSSGTVYNEQFFGPGTRLTVL.

This sequence joins TRBV5-4 and TRBJ2-2; 8 bases map to TRBD1. The CDR3 consists of 16 residues. V trimming: 3 bases; J trimming: 2 bases; junction bases outside the gene matches: 6. Germline CDR1 is SGHNT and CDR2 is YYREEE (reference sequence). CDR3 residues: CASSSRQGPNTGELFF. Written as DNA, the CDR3 is TGTGCCAGCAGCTCGCGACAGGGGCCAAACACCGGGGAGCTGTTTTTT.

CDR3 sequence reads: CASSDRGIVDEQYF. The DNA for the CDR3 is TGTGCCAGCAGTGACAGGGGGATCGTGGACGAGCAGTACTTC. The V call is TRBV6-6, the J call TRBJ2-7; TRBD1 matches 9 bases. The V segment lost 5 bases and the J segment 5 bases; nucleotides outside the gene matches: 7. Germline V CDR1 and CDR2: MNHNY, SVGAGI (reference sequence). This CDR3 is built from 14 residues.

The chain couples TRBV4-2 to TRBJ1-2, with D perhaps matching TRBD1 (6 bases). The V and J ends lost 0 bases and 1 base respectively, with 12 bases between them. The germline gives CDR1 LGHNA, CDR2 YNFKEQ. The CDR3 is 16 residues long. The CDR3 sequence: CASSQEYDRRNYGYTF. The CDR3 region has the DNA TGTGCCAGCAGCCAAGAGTACGACAGGCGTAACTATGGCTACACCTTC.

CDR3 protein: CASGPLGQGVYEQYF. In nucleotides, the CDR3 is TGTGCCAGCGGTCCCCTCGGACAGGGAGTCTACGAGCAGTACTTC. The chain has TRBV6-5 and TRBJ2-7; 8 positions match TRBD1. CDR3 length: 15 amino acids. Trimming at V came to 8 bases and at J to 3 bases, leaving 12 bases not matched to a gene. Germline V gives CDR1 MNHEY, CDR2 SVGAGI.

J is TRBJ2-7 and V is TRBV7-2, with a possible D match to TRBD2 (7 bases). CDR1 is SGHTA and CDR2 is FQGNSA in the germline V gene. The CDR3 totals 13 residues. The V and J ends lost 8 bases and 7 bases respectively, with 18 bases between them. In DNA, the CDR3 is TGTGCCAGCCGAGGGGAGGGGGGGCTGGAGCAGTACTTC. Translated, it gives CASRGEGGLEQYF.

V and J are TRBV7-2 and TRBJ2-7, with D tentatively TRBD2 (6 bases). V was cut by 5 bases and J by 3 bases, with 14 bases left in between. The CDR3 consists of 14 residues. CDR1 and CDR2 (germline): SGHTA, FQGNSA. The CDR3 DNA reads as TGTGCCAGCAGCCCGCCGGGACTTCTCTACGAGCAGTACTTC. This sequence encodes CASSPPGLLYEQYF. Looking up the rest from reference TRBV7-2 and TRBJ2-7 gives the full variable domain: GAGVSQSPSNKVTEKGKDVELRCDPISGHTALYWYRQSLGQGLEFLIYFQGNSAPDKSGLPSDRFSAERTGGSVSTLTIQRTQQEDSAVYLCASSPPGLLYEQYFGPGTRLTVT.

The rearrangement uses TRBV5-1 and TRBJ1-1; 9 bases align to TRBD1. CDR1 is SGHRS, CDR2 YFSETQ, per germline. J gave up 4 bases and V 0 bases, and 10 bases lay outside the gene matches. The CDR3 runs 17 residues. The CDR3 coding sequence is TGCGCCAGCAGCTTGGGGGACAGGGTTCAGGTTGGCACTGAAGCTTTCTTT. Its protein is CASSLGDRVQVGTEAFF. Full variable domain (missing parts from reference TRBV5-1 and TRBJ1-1): KAGVTQTPRYLIKTRGQQVTLSCSPISGHRSVSWYQQTPGQGLQFLFEYFSETQRNKGNFPGRFSGRQFSNSRSEMNVSTLELGDSALYLCASSLGDRVQVGTEAFFGQGTRLTVV.

The rearrangement uses TRBV2 and TRBJ1-5; D perhaps matches TRBD1 (5 bases). This CDR3 has 15 residues. Trimming took off 6 bases at V and 1 base at J, with 13 bases between the two ends. The germline V gene encodes CDR1 SNHLY and CDR2 FYNNEI. CDR3 DNA: TGTGCCAGCAGGGGGACGGGGGTCAGCAATCAGCCCCAGCATTTT. This codes for CASRGTGVSNQPQHF.

V is TRBV6-2 or TRBV6-3 and J is TRBJ2-3; tentative D call: TRBD2 (6 bases). The CDR3 is 16 amino acids. Germline values: CDR1 MNHEY, CDR2 SVGEGT. Trimming removed 3 bases at V and 0 bases at J, with 13 bases between. CDR3 in amino acids: CASSYGASDSTDTQYF. The CDR3 nucleotides read TGTGCCAGCAGTTATGGGGCTAGCGATAGCACAGATACGCAGTATTTT.

The rearrangement links TRBV14 to TRBJ2-7; TRBD2 is a possible D gene (6 bases). The germline CDR1 and CDR2 sequences are SGHDN and FVKESK. The CDR3 length is 15 residues. The ends were cut back, 2 bases at V and 5 bases at J, with 16 bases in the middle. The CDR3 DNA reads as TGTGCCAGCAGCCAATCCTTCCCTCCGGGGGACGAGCAGTACTTC. This gives the protein CASSQSFPPGDEQYF.

The chain is built from TRBV5-1 and TRBJ1-2; 9 bases map to TRBD1. The CDR3 spans 15 residues. The J segment lost 1 base and the V segment lost 2 bases, leaving 3 bases of the junction unmatched. From germline, CDR1 is SGHRS and CDR2 YFSETQ. The CDR3 DNA reads TGCGCCAGCAGCTTTGAGACAGGGGGTAACTATGGCTACACCTTC. The encoded protein is CASSFETGGNYGYTF.

The rearrangement uses TRBV10-3 and TRBJ1-2; D perhaps matches TRBD1 (5 bases). Germline V gene data show CDR1 as ENHRY and CDR2 as SYGVKD. Trimming took off 0 bases at V and 4 bases at J, with 15 bases between the two ends. This CDR3 is 16 amino acids long. The CDR3 spells CAISESLTGGVYGYTF. The CDR3 region has the DNA TGTGCCATCAGTGAGTCGCTAACCGGGGGGGTCTATGGCTACACCTTC.

This clone has only a few counts. V and J are TRBV10-3 and TRBJ2-6; the D is unclear. The length of the CDR3 is 15 residues. V dropped 3 bases and J dropped 0 bases, with 6 bases sitting between them. The germline V gene encodes CDR1 ENHRY and CDR2 SYGVKD. This CDR3 is CAISDWASGANVLTF. CDR3 in DNA: TGTGCCATCAGTGATTGGGCCTCTGGGGCCAACGTCCTGACTTTC.

The genes are TRBV19 and TRBJ1-2, with D maybe TRBD1 (6 bases). Germline assignment: CDR1 LNHDA and CDR2 SQIVND (reference sequence). V was shortened by 1 base and J by 4 bases, with 10 bases between the two germline ends. This CDR3 comprises 14 residues. CDR3 nucleotides: TGTGCCAGTAGTATAGGGGGGGGCCTCTATGGCTACACCTTC. Residues: CASSIGGGLYGYTF.

V is TRBV7-9 and J is TRBJ2-1; TRBD2 might be the D (5 bases). Germline V gene sequence: CDR1 SEHNR, CDR2 FQNEAQ (reference sequence). V was trimmed by 1 base and J by 4 bases, leaving 11 bases between them. The CDR3 loop spans 15 amino acids. CDR3 nucleotide sequence: TGTGCCAGCAGCTTAGGTGTTAGCGTATACAATGAGCAGTTCTTC. The encoded protein is CASSLGVSVYNEQFF.

The J gene is TRBJ2-2, the V gene TRBV9, with a possible D match to TRBD1 (6 bases). The CDR3 spans 17 residues. Germline V CDR1 and CDR2: SGDLS, YYNGEE. With 4 bases removed from V and 4 bases from J, the gap between germline ends came to 20 bases. In DNA form, the CDR3 reads TGTGCCAGCAGCTTGACCGGGACACAGGGACCCACCGGGGAGCTGTTTTTT. It codes for CASSLTGTQGPTGELFF.